This T cell receptor beta chain is from a study of cytomegalovirus exposure and HLA in healthy donors. Findings and caveats of the study: One later analysis, an examination of the 120 or so validation repertoires, found that first-cohort TCR clusters tended to co-occur in them. The study recorded 150 to 200 TCR beta chains that were cytomegalovirus-associated.

Data came from immunoSEQ multiplex PCR; TCRdb stores just in-frame clones and leaves some out. Here the sample spans under 140,000 clones, around nine tenths being singletons. About this clone: Its specificity is unknown.

Germline V gene lookup returns CDR1 SGHAT and CDR2 FQNNGV. CDR3 length equals 14 residues. Trimming left V 1 base short and J 12 bases short, with 16 bases between. The clonotype was recovered from a woman aged 25 to 45 in good health and CMV-seropositive. The source material was PBMCs. The rearrangement links TRBV11-2 to TRBJ2-1, with D tentatively TRBD1 (6 bases). CDR3 DNA: TGTGCCAGCAGCTTAGCCGGGACACTGAGGGGGCAGTTCTTC. As protein: CASSLAGTLRGQFF.